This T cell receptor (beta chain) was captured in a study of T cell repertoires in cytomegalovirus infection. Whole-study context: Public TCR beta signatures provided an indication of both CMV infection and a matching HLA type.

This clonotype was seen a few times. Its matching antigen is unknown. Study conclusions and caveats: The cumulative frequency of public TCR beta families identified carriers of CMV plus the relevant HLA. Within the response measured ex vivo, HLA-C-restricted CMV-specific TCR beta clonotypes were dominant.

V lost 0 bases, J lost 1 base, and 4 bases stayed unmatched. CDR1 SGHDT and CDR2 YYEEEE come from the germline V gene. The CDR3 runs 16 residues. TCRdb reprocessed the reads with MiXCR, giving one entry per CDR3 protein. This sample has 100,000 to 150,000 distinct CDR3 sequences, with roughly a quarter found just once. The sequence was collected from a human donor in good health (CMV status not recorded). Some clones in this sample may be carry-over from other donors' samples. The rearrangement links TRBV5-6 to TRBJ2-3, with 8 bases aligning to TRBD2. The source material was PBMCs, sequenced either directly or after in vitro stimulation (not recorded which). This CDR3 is CASSLGAGGGTDTQYF. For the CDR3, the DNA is TGTGCCAGCAGCTTGGGGGCGGGAGGAGGCACAGATACGCAGTATTTT.